This TCR beta chain was retrieved from a study of OX40 agonist ivuxolimab in advanced cancers. V was cut by 0 bases and J by 0 bases, with 12 bases left in between. Germline loops: CDR1 LNHNV, CDR2 YYDKDF (reference sequence). This CDR3 contains 16 residues. Libraries were prepared by immunoSEQ multiplex PCR; TCRdb keeps only in-frame clonotypes and omits some of them. The table records approximately 74,000 clones, 85% to 90% of them present only once. The chain uses TRBV15 and TRBJ2-7; D uncertain. The specimen was CD4+ or CD8+ T cells sorted from blood, collected in a trial of the OX40 agonist ivuxolimab. This clonotype was sampled from an adult with an advanced solid tumor such as melanoma, head and neck, liver or kidney cancer. CDR3 DNA sequence: TGTGCCACCAGCAGAGATATTGGCACGAGCTCCTACGAGCAGTACTTC. Its translation is CATSRDIGTSSYEQYF.